This TCR beta chain is drawn from a study of T cell repertoires in ileal Crohn's disease (dated by TCRdb to about 2019). Context from the whole study: The median duration of disease was roughly 8.2 years, and at the time of surgery less than 40% of patients were active smokers. TCR repertoire analysis was performed in approximately 52 Crohn's disease patients drawn from a prospective multicentre cohort. A total of some 170 mucosal samples from roughly 60 patients were sequenced, collected from several sites on the surgical specimen as well as at postoperative endoscopy. All patients had surgery for a complication: stricturing disease in approximately 61% and penetrating disease in about 40%. About half of the patients received postoperative therapy: some 12 received thiopurines and 15 to 20 received anti-TNF agents. Endoscopic postoperative recurrence was defined by a Rutgeerts score above i0. Running in parallel with the study was a multicentre cohort set up to find predictors of early endoscopic recurrence following ileocolonic resection. M6 samples were neoterminal ileum biopsies taken at postoperative colonoscopy.

Findings and caveats that apply to the study as a whole: Only a subgroup of patients, of unstated size, had mucosal CD4 and CD8 T cells sorted and sequenced. A significantly higher proportion of clonal expansions was observed in active smokers at surgery than in non-smokers (roughly 24% vs 19%, p=0.02). Postoperative endoscopy was performed at varying times within the first year after surgery, with a median delay of 6.9 months. Higher percentages of high-frequency clones at the time of surgery were linked to endoscopic recurrence, and every patient with clonality above 26.8% (18/57) had recurrence. Sorted CD8 T cells carried more high-frequency clones than CD4 T cells, suggesting mucosal expansions were mainly CD8.

This specimen's time point label, interpreted: neoterminal ileum biopsy at postoperative endoscopy, about 6 months after surgery. Adults with ileal or ileocolonic Crohn's disease for whom ileocolonic resection was indicated were considered eligible. Whole ileal mucosal biopsies were stored frozen at -80°C before DNA extraction. Genomic DNA was isolated from frozen whole biopsies using a TRizol-based method, and the DNA was quantified with a NanoDrop 2000 spectrophotometer. As for this clone: Its antigen remains undetermined. Within one base of it there is no much larger clone, and no base qualities were kept.

For commercial TCRB immunosequencing, about 500 nanograms of biopsy DNA were submitted for each sample. A two-step, amplification bias-controlled multiplex PCR was used by Adaptive Biotechnology to amplify CDR3 regions from genomic DNA. In the first PCR, primers covered every V and J gene segment, and in the second PCR, barcodes and Illumina adapters were added. CDR3 libraries were sequenced using an Illumina instrument. The authors' pipeline ran thus. The analysis used both the pipelines supplied by the vendor and custom analysis of the raw data in R/Bioconductor with R version 3.3.0. Clonality, which ranges from 0 to 1, was calculated as the inverse of the normalised Shannon entropy across all productive clones. High-frequency clones were defined as the repertoire share of the top 100 clones, retaining only clones passing a 95% confidence test. Repertoire diversity was measured with the Simpson index, and overlap between samples was measured with the Morisita-Horn index. TCRdb re-hosts the immuneACCESS table, in-frame sequences only. Its copies lack some clones; in the studies checked, an unresolved V gene accounts for under half of them, and the cause for the rest is not known. The V and J calls and clone size are taken from that table; D and trimming were inferred from the DNA. Within this sample are 8,500 to 13,000 clones, with more than 80% of them counted one time only. The ten largest clones take up over 12% of the sample.

This receptor was identified in an adult with Crohn's disease. Material: ileal tissue.

The nucleotides read TGTGCCAGCAGCTTAGTTGGTAGCGGTTACGAGCAGTACTTC. It codes for CASSLVGSGYEQYF. The rearrangement combines TRBV7-6 with TRBJ2-5, with TRBD2 perhaps the D gene, on 6 matching bases. The J call is doubtful: the DNA matches TRBJ2-7 better. Reading from cysteine to phenylalanine, the CDR3 counts 14 amino acids. Only the CDR3 DNA stays, 42 bases, in frame from base 1. CDR1 SGHVS and CDR2 FNYEAQ are derived from the germline V gene.